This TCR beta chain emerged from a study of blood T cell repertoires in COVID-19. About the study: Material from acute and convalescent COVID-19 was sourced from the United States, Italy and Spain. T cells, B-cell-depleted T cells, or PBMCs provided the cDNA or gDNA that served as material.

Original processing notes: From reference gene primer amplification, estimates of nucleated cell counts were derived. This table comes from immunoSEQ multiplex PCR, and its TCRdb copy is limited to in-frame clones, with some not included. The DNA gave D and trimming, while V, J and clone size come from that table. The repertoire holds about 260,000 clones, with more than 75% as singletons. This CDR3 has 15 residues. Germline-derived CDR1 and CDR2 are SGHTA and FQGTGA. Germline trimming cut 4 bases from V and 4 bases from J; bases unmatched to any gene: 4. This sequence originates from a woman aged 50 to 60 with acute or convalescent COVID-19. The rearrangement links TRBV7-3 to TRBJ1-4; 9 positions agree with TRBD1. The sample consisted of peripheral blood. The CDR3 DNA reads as TGTGCCAGCAGCTCCACGGGACAGGGTAATGAAAAACTGTTTTTT. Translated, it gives CASSSTGQGNEKLFF.